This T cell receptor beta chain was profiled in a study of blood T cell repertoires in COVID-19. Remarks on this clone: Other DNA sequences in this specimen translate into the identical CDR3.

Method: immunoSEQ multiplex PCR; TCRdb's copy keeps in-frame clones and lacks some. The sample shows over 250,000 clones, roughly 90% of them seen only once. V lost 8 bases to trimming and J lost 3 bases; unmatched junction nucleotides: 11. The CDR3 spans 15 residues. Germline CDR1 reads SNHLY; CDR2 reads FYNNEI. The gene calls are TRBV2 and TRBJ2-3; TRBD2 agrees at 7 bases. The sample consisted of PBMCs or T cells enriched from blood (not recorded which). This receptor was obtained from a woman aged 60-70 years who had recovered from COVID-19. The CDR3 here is CASSGRGGGTDTQYF. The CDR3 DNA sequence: TGTGCCAGCTCGGGGAGGGGAGGTGGGACAGATACGCAGTATTTT.